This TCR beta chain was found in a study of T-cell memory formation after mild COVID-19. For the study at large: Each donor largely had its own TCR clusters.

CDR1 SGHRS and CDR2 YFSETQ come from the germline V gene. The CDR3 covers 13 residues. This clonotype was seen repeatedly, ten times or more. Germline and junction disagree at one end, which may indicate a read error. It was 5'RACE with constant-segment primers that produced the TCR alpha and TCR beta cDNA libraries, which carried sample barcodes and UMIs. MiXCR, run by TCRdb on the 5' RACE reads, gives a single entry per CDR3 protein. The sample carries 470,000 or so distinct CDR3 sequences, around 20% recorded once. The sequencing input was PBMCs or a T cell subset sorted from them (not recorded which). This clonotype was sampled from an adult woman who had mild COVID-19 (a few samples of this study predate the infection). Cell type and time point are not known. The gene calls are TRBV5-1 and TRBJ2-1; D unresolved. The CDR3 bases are TGTGCCAGCAGCTTAGACGGTTACAATGAGCAGTTCTTC. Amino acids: CASSLDGYNEQFF. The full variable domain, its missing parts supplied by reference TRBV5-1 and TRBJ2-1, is KAGVTQTPRYLIKTRGQQVTLSCSPISGHRSVSWYQQTPGQGLQFLFEYFSETQRNKGNFPGRFSGRQFSNSRSEMNVSTLELGDSALYLCASSLDGYNEQFFGPGTRLTVL.